This T cell receptor beta chain was retrieved from a study of human T cells and chemical hapten exposure. Study as a whole: Patients additionally received therapeutic doses of diphenylcyclopropenone on the scalp once a week, and this continued throughout the approximately 26-week study.

In its sample, this clonotype was seen many times. The antigen remains unidentified. General study results and limits: Expanded TCRs produced significantly more large CDR3 similarity clusters than controls did.

Authors' analysis steps: Across samples, TCR counts had a median of 95,638 and ranged from 23,224 to 690,600. In TCRdb, the RACE reads were re-called with MiXCR into one record per CDR3 protein. The V and J calls reflect TCRdb's pipeline rather than the authors' work. The repertoire holds about 98,000 distinct CDR3 sequences, approximately 11% seen once, with 3.1% in the top ten. V lost 1 base to trimming and J lost 8 bases, with 15 bases between them. CDR3 length: 15 residues. Germline lookup yields CDR1 SGHVS and CDR2 FNYEAQ. The time point here: pre-sensitization, week 0. This sample's treatment: therapeutic diphenylcyclopropenone sensitization with weekly scalp DPC. The study extracted total RNA from unfractionated whole blood.

The receptor's source is a woman aged 55-69 years with alopecia areata. Some clones in this sample may be carry-over from other donors' samples. Sequenced here: whole blood, sampled in connection with sensitization to the hapten diphenylcyclopropenone (DPC). The chain recombines TRBV7-6 with TRBJ2-1; possibly TRBD1 for D (6 bases). CDR3 nucleotide sequence: TGTGCCAGCAGCTTAGTTGGGGGCGCAGGGGATGAGCAGTTCTTC. Translating gives CASSLVGGAGDEQFF.